This TCR beta chain emerged from a study of T cell therapy after organ transplantation. As for time point: 4-8 weeks after completion of therapy. Profiled with immunoSEQ multiplex PCR; TCRdb holds only in-frame clones, not every one. The sample consists of nearly 20,000 clones, around 81% of them appearing once. This clone occurred once. The antigen is unknown. The CDR3 length is 13 residues. Per the germline V gene, CDR1 is GTSNPN and CDR2 is SVGIG (reference sequence). Trimming took off 0 bases at V and 6 bases at J, with 10 bases between the two ends. This receptor was taken from a human patient who had received a solid organ transplant and had CMV disease. Certain T cells may be donor cells from the graft. Material: CD8+ T cells from blood, obtained after autologous CMV-specific T cell therapy. The V gene is TRBV30, the J gene TRBJ2-3; no firm D call. The CDR3 loop reads CAWSVLPWDTQYF. CDR3 nucleotide sequence: TGTGCCTGGAGTGTACTTCCTTGGGATACGCAGTATTTT. The full variable domain, in which reference TRBV30 and TRBJ2-3 provide the parts outside the CDR3, is SQTIHQWPATLVQPVGSPLSLECTVEGTSNPNLYWYRQAAGRGLQLLFYSVGIGQISSEVPQNLSASRPQDRQFILSSKKLLLSDSGFYLCAWSVLPWDTQYFGPGTRLTVL.